The rows below give T cell receptor beta chains drawn from one sample of a study of blood T cell repertoires in COVID-19. TCRdb's table, derived via immunoSEQ multiplex PCR, lists solely in-frame clones and lacks some. The data contain some 380,000 clones, 87% of them singletons. Material: PBMCs or T cells enriched from blood (not recorded which). All receptors come from a young man who had recovered from COVID-19. The CDR3 runs from the conserved cysteine through the conserved F or W. The order of the fields is D gene, J gene, clone size, V gene, CDR3 protein, CDR3 DNA. A D gene is named only where the DNA matches it firmly. A clone size is listed for some rows: how often the clone was seen (once, few, many), or a class if it is expanded.

- | TRBJ1-5 | - | TRBV5-5 | CASSLGTGNQPQHF | TGTGCCAGCAGCTTGGGCACAGGCAATCAGCCCCAGCATTTT
- | TRBJ1-5 | - | TRBV30 | CAWSGQGNQPQHF | TGTGCCTGGAGTGGGCAGGGCAATCAGCCCCAGCATTTT
TRBD2 | TRBJ2-1 | - | TRBV24-1 | CATGPGGRNEQFF | TGTGCCACCGGGCCCGGGGGGAGGAATGAGCAGTTCTTC
- | TRBJ2-1 | - | TRBV19 | CASSIGTVQFF | TGTGCCAGTAGTATAGGGACTGTGCAGTTCTTC
- | TRBJ1-2 | - | TRBV6-5 | CASRIDQDYGYTF | TGTGCCAGCAGGATCGATCAGGACTATGGCTACACCTTC
TRBD2 | TRBJ2-7 | - | TRBV25-1 | CASSEYSGGNEYF | TGTGCCAGCAGTGAATATAGCGGGGGGAACGAGTACTTC
- | TRBJ1-5 | - | TRBV7-2 | CASSPVVLSPQHF | TGTGCCAGCAGCCCTGTTGTTTTGAGCCCCCAGCATTTT
- | TRBJ2-7 | - | TRBV7-9 | CASSRQGFYEQYF | TGTGCCAGCAGCAGGCAGGGCTTCTACGAGCAGTACTTC
- | TRBJ2-5 | - | TRBV5-6 | CASSSPPGHGYQETQYF | TGTGCCAGCAGCTCCCCACCCGGACACGGGTACCAAGAGACCCAGTACTTC
- | TRBJ2-3 | - | TRBV5-1 | CASSLQAGRGDTQYF | TGCGCCAGCAGCTTGCAGGCCGGGCGGGGAGATACGCAGTATTTT
TRBD1 | TRBJ2-7 | - | TRBV10-3 | CAITEGTGSAYEQYF | TGTGCCATCACCGAAGGGACAGGATCAGCCTACGAGCAGTACTTC
TRBD1 | TRBJ1-1 | - | TRBV13 | CASSLTGGPEAFF | TGTGCCAGCAGCCTTACAGGGGGCCCTGAAGCTTTCTTT
- | TRBJ1-1 | - | TRBV3-1/TRBV3-2 | CASSQDTGRGTEAFF | TGTGCCAGCAGCCAAGATACAGGACGTGGCACTGAAGCTTTCTTT
TRBD1 | TRBJ1-2 | - | TRBV19 | CTSSSARPGDRGSGGYTF | TGTACCAGTAGTTCCGCCCGACCTGGGGACAGGGGGAGCGGGGGCTACACCTTC
- | TRBJ1-6 | once | TRBV27 | CASSPQWPDISYNSPLHF | TGTGCCAGCAGTCCGCAGTGGCCCGATATCTCCTATAATTCACCCCTCCACTTT